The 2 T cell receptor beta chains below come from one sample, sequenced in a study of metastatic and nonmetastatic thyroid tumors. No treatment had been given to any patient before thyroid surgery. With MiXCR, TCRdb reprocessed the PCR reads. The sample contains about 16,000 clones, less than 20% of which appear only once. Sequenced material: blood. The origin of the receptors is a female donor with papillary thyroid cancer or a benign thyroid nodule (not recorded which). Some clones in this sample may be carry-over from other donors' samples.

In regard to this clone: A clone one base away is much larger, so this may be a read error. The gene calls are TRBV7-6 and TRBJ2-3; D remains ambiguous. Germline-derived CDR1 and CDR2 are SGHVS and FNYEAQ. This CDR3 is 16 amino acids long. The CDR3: CDSSDRSGKSTDTQYF. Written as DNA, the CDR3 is TGTGACAGCAGTGATCGCTCGGGCAAAAGCACAGATACGCAGTATTTT.

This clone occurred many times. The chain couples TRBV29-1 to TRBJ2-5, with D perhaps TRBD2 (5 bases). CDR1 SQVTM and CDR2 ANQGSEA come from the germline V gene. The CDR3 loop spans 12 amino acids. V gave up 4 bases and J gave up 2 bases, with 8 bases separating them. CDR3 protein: CSVVRDQETQYF. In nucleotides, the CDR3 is TGCAGCGTTGTCCGGGATCAAGAGACCCAGTACTTC.